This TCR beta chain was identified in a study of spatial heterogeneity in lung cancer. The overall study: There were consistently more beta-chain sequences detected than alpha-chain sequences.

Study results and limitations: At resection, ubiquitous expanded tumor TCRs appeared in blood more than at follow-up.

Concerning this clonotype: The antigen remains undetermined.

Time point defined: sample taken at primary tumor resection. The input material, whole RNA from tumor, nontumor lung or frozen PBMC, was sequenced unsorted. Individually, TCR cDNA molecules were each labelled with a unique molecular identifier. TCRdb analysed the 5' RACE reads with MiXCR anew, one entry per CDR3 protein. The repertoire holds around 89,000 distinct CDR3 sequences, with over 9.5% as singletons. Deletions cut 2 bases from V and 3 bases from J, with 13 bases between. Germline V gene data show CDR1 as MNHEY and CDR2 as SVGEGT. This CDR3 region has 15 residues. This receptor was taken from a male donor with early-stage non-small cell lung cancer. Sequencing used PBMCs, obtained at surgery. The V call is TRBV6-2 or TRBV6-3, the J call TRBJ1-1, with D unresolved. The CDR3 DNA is TGTGCCAGCAGTTACGCGGTGGGCTTGTACACTGAAGCTTTCTTT. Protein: CASSYAVGLYTEAFF.